This TCR beta chain was obtained from a study of OX40 agonist ivuxolimab in advanced cancers. Study summary: Ivuxolimab, which patients received intravenously every 2 weeks, was dosed at 0.01 to 10 mg/kg.

From germline, CDR1 is SGHTA and CDR2 FQGNSA. V trimming: 6 bases; J trimming: 2 bases; junction bases outside the gene matches: 7. The CDR3 is 15 amino acids. Study observations and caveats: CD4+ and CD8+ T cells in blood underwent clonal expansion by week 6 at 0.1 to 3.0 mg/kg. In CD8+ T cells, expanded clones were on average more numerous than in CD4+. Partial responders dosed at 0.1-3.0 mg/kg displayed clonal expansion ranking among the lowest.

This table comes from immunoSEQ multiplex PCR, and its TCRdb copy is limited to in-frame clones, with some not included. The sample records tens of thousands of clones, 84% being singletons. Worth noting for this clone: Its specificity is unknown.

The chain carries TRBV7-2 and TRBJ2-1; 7 bases map to TRBD2. The clonotype originates from an adult with an advanced solid tumor such as melanoma, head and neck, liver or kidney cancer. The sample in question was CD4+ or CD8+ T cells sorted from blood, obtained in a trial of the OX40 agonist ivuxolimab. This CDR3 is CASRSKRDPYNEQFF. CDR3 coding DNA: TGTGCCAGCAGATCGAAGCGGGATCCCTACAATGAGCAGTTCTTC. The whole variable domain, remainder taken from reference TRBV7-2 and TRBJ2-1, is GAGVSQSPSNKVTEKGKDVELRCDPISGHTALYWYRQSLGQGLEFLIYFQGNSAPDKSGLPSDRFSAERTGGSVSTLTIQRTQQEDSAVYLCASRSKRDPYNEQFFGPGTRLTVL.